This TCR beta chain is drawn from a study of tumor-infiltrating lymphocytes in primary liver carcinoma. Looking at the study overall: Maximum tumor diameters ranged from roughly 4 to 11 cm, stage T1-T3 N0M0. Points from the study as a whole: Tumor-adjacent and tumor-blood pairs showed less overlap than tumor region pairs. Blood's top-250-clone fraction was significantly lower than that of tumors (p = 0.039).

This clonotype was recorded a few times. Its antigen is undetermined. Trimming removed 3 bases from V and 2 bases from J, with 11 bases in between. The germline V gene has CDR1 KGHSH and CDR2 LQKENI. The CDR3 contains 14 residues. With a constant-region primer, TCR beta cDNA was made from around 530 ng of total RNA. Three nested multiplex PCR rounds, a slightly modified ARM-PCR, produced the libraries for TCR beta. TRBV1-TRBV30 forward primers paired with a C-beta reverse primer drove the first two PCR rounds, approximately 11 cycles each. One entry per CDR3 protein results from TCRdb running MiXCR on the multiplex PCR reads. The data show 35,000 to 50,000 distinct CDR3 sequences, about 75% seen once. The study co-extracted DNA and RNA from roughly 20-30 mg of unsorted bulk tissue. Surgeons resected the patients' primary liver carcinomas.

The sample comprised tumor-adjacent normal liver tissue. The rearrangement links TRBV18 to TRBJ2-7, with a tentative D call TRBD2 (5 bases). This clonotype was sampled from a woman in her 30s with primary liver carcinoma and hepatitis B virus infection. The CDR3 DNA sequence: TGTGCCAGCTCACCGGTCGGGGTAACCTACGAGCAGTACTTC. Translated: CASSPVGVTYEQYF.